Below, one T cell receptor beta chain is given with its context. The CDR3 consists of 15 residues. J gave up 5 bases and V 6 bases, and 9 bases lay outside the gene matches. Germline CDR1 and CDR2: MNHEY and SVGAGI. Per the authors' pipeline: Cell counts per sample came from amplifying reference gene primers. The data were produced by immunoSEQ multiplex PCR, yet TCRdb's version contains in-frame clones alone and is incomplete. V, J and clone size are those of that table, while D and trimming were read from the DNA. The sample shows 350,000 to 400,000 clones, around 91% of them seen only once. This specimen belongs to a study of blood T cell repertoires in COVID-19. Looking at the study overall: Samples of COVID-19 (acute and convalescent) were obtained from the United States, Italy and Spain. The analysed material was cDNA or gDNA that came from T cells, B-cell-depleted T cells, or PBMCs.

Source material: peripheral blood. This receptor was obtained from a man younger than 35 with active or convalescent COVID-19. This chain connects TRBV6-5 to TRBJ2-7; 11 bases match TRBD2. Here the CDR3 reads CASSTWTSGSDEQYF. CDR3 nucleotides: TGTGCCAGCAGCACCTGGACTAGCGGGTCTGACGAGCAGTACTTC.